The 19 T cell receptor beta chains presented below share a single source sample, sequenced in a study of blood T cell repertoires in COVID-19. The method was immunoSEQ multiplex PCR; TCRdb's version includes in-frame clones alone and lacks a portion of them. The data contain about 90,000 clones, about 88% of them singletons. Sequenced sample: peripheral blood. The source of these receptors is a man older than 75 with active or convalescent COVID-19.

The V call is TRBV10-3, the J call TRBJ2-1; no clear D. Germline CDR1 and CDR2: ENHRY and SYGVKD. This CDR3 has 15 residues. The V end lost 3 bases, the J end lost 7 bases, and 16 bases lay between the germline ends. As DNA, the CDR3 is TGTGCCATCAGTGATTTAGCCGGCTTCGTAAATGAGCAGTTCTTC. Its translation: CAISDLAGFVNEQFF.

The CDR3 nucleotides are TGCAGCGCCGAAACAGGGATGAACACTGAAGCTTTCTTT. It codes for CSAETGMNTEAFF. The V gene is TRBV29-1, the J gene TRBJ1-1, with D possibly TRBD1 on 6 matching bases. V lost 7 bases to trimming and J lost 0 bases, with 12 bases between them. CDR1 is SQVTM, CDR2 ANQGSEA, per germline. This CDR3 is built from 13 residues.

The genes are TRBV5-6 and TRBJ2-4; 7 bases are a match to TRBD1. Germline V gene sequence: CDR1 SGHDT, CDR2 YYEEEE. This CDR3 is 14 amino acids long. Unmatched junction bases numbered 4, after V lost 0 bases and J lost 7 bases. The CDR3 nucleotides are TGTGCCAGCAGCTTGGGACAGGGTGCTAACATTCAGTACTTC. Translated: CASSLGQGANIQYF.

V and J are TRBV6-5 and TRBJ2-7; TRBD2 matches at 7 bases. The CDR3 contains 15 residues. CDR1 and CDR2 from the germline V gene are MNHEY and SVGAGI. V lost 2 bases and J lost 0; bases outside the gene matches: 4. DNA for the CDR3: TGTGCCAGCAGTTACGTGGGAGGGCCCTCCTACGAGCAGTACTTC. Amino acid sequence: CASSYVGGPSYEQYF.

The chain is built from TRBV6-2 or TRBV6-3 and TRBJ2-3; 10 nucleotides align to TRBD2. This CDR3 has 16 amino acids. CDR1 is MNHEY and CDR2 is SVGEGT in the germline V gene. The trim removed 4 bases at V and 0 bases at J, leaving 4 bases unmatched. The CDR3 nucleotides are TGTGCCAGCAGTTTGACTAGCGGGCGGAGCACAGATACGCAGTATTTT. Residues: CASSLTSGRSTDTQYF.

V and J are TRBV18 and TRBJ2-7; weak D call: TRBD2 (6 bases). The germline V gene encodes CDR1 KGHSH and CDR2 LQKENI. The V and J ends lost 0 bases and 3 bases respectively, with 12 bases between them. The CDR3 spans 15 residues. CDR3 coding DNA: TGTGCCAGCTCACCACCCACGGGAGAAATCTACGAGCAGTACTTC. Its translation: CASSPPTGEIYEQYF.

The rearrangement joins TRBV7-2 to TRBJ2-3, with 9 bases aligning to TRBD2. Trimming at V came to 5 bases and at J to 0 bases, leaving 3 bases not matched to a gene. From germline, CDR1 is SGHTA and CDR2 FQGNSA. The CDR3 contains 15 residues. CDR3 sequence: CASSLTSGSTDTQYF. Written as DNA, the CDR3 is TGTGCCAGCAGCCTGACTAGCGGAAGCACAGATACGCAGTATTTT.

The chain uses TRBV18 and TRBJ2-3; 7 bases match TRBD1. V trimming: 2 bases; J trimming: 2 bases; junction bases outside the gene matches: 16. This CDR3 is built from 19 residues. From germline, CDR1 is KGHSH and CDR2 LQKENI. As DNA, the CDR3 is TGTGCCAGCTCACCAATTAACTTCCGGGACAGCGGCTTCACAGATACGCAGTATTTT. This encodes CASSPINFRDSGFTDTQYF.

This chain links TRBV29-1 with TRBJ2-3; possibly TRBD1 for D (6 bases). CDR1 is SQVTM and CDR2 is ANQGSEA in the germline V gene. The CDR3 contains 15 residues. V was pared by 2 bases and J by 1 base, with 13 bases between. CDR3 sequence: CSVEPTGPGTDTQYF. CDR3 coding DNA: TGCAGCGTTGAACCGACAGGACCAGGCACAGATACGCAGTATTTT.

This clone was found once. This chain joins TRBV28 and TRBJ2-3, with a possible D match to TRBD2 (5 bases). Germline V gene sequence: CDR1 MDHEN, CDR2 SYDVKM. This CDR3 is 17 amino acids long. The V end was cut by 6 bases, the J end by 5 bases, with 24 bases between. The CDR3 region has the DNA TGTGCCAGCAGCCCCGGTCTATCGGGGAGCAGAAGAGATACGCAGTATTTT. This gives the protein CASSPGLSGSRRDTQYF.

The CDR3: CASSQVGGDYYNEQFF. CDR3 DNA sequence: TGTGCCAGCAGCCAGGTTGGGGGGGACTACTACAATGAGCAGTTCTTC. The chain couples TRBV7-9 to TRBJ2-1, with 7 bases that match TRBD2. Germline CDR1 SEHNR, CDR2 FQNEAQ (reference sequence). The CDR3 has 16 amino acids. V gave up 5 bases and J gave up 3 bases; unmatched junction bases: 10.

The chain has TRBV5-1 and TRBJ2-1; D is possibly TRBD1 (5 bases). The germline V and J ends were trimmed by 4 bases and 3 bases, with 11 bases remaining between them. In germline, CDR1 is SGHRS, CDR2 YFSETQ. The CDR3 runs to 14 residues. CDR3 loop: CASSEGDGYNEQFF. The CDR3 bases are TGCGCCAGCAGCGAAGGGGATGGCTACAATGAGCAGTTCTTC. Combining the CDR3 with reference TRBV5-1 and TRBJ2-1 gives the whole variable domain KAGVTQTPRYLIKTRGQQVTLSCSPISGHRSVSWYQQTPGQGLQFLFEYFSETQRNKGNFPGRFSGRQFSNSRSEMNVSTLELGDSALYLCASSEGDGYNEQFFGPGTRLTVL.

The chain is built from TRBV3-1 (or the pseudogene TRBV3-2) and TRBJ1-1; D is perhaps TRBD1 (5 bases). V was shortened by 4 bases and J by 0 bases, with 21 bases between the two germline ends. Germline V gene sequence: CDR1 LGHDT, CDR2 YNNKEL (reference sequence). The CDR3 length is 18 residues. CDR3 in DNA: TGTGCCAGCAGCCGATCCACGGGGGGTGGGGCCATGAACACTGAAGCTTTCTTT. Residues: CASSRSTGGGAMNTEAFF.

The chain uses TRBV3-1 (or the pseudogene TRBV3-2) and TRBJ2-7, with 8 bases aligning to TRBD2. The V gene end was trimmed by 4 bases and the J gene end by 7 bases; junction bases not matched to a gene: 15. The CDR3 spans 16 residues. Germline V gene lookup returns CDR1 LGHDT and CDR2 YNNKEL (reference sequence). The CDR3 DNA follows: TGTGCCAGCAGCCCTACCTACTCCGGACTAGCTCGGGAGCAGTACTTC. This translates into CASSPTYSGLAREQYF.

The rearrangement joins TRBV4-2 to TRBJ1-1; TRBD1 agrees at 9 bases. Germline V gives CDR1 LGHNA, CDR2 YNFKEQ. Trimming at V came to 4 bases and at J to 6 bases, leaving 9 bases not matched to a gene. The CDR3 contains 15 residues. For the CDR3, the DNA is TGTGCCAGCAGCCGCGGAGGGACAGGGACTTCTGAAGCTTTCTTT. It codes for CASSRGGTGTSEAFF.

The V and J genes are TRBV27 and TRBJ1-2; 7 bases fit TRBD1. The junction had 9 bases not matched to a gene; V was cut back by 6 bases and J by 5 bases. CDR1 and CDR2 (germline): MNHEY, SMNVEV (reference sequence). The CDR3 runs 14 residues. The CDR3 region has the DNA TGTGCCAGCAGAAAGAAGGGACAGCAGTATGGCTACACCTTC. As protein: CASRKKGQQYGYTF.

The chain joins TRBV19 to TRBJ2-5, with D maybe TRBD2 (6 bases). The CDR3 spans 14 residues. Trimming stripped 6 bases from V and 3 bases from J, with 14 bases between. Germline V lookup: CDR1 LNHDA, CDR2 SQIVND (reference sequence). As DNA, the CDR3 is TGTGCCAGTAGCTTCGGGGGTAGGAAAGAGACCCAGTACTTC. Encoded protein: CASSFGGRKETQYF.

This chain joins TRBV10-3 and TRBJ1-2; D gene uncertain. Germline V lookup: CDR1 ENHRY, CDR2 SYGVKD. The CDR3 is made up of 13 amino acids. Trimming cost V 6 bases and J 2 bases, with 10 bases left between them. CDR3 sequence: CAIRGGRNYGYTF. CDR3 coding DNA: TGTGCCATCAGAGGCGGAAGAAACTATGGCTACACCTTC.

The rearrangement joins TRBV19 to TRBJ1-2, with 9 bases lining up with TRBD1. Per the germline V gene, CDR1 is LNHDA and CDR2 is SQIVND (reference sequence). CDR3 size: 16 residues. V shed 9 bases, J shed 3 bases, and the junction held 14 bases outside the gene matches. The DNA of the CDR3 is TGTGCCAGCGGGAGGTCCTCGCGGACAGGGGACTATGGCTACACCTTC. Translating it yields CASGRSSRTGDYGYTF.